The clone carrying this T cell receptor beta chain came up a few times. From germline, CDR1 is MNHEY and CDR2 SVGEGT. V gave up 0 bases and J gave up 0 bases, with 11 bases separating them. There are 17 residues in the CDR3. Clones were read by immunoSEQ multiplex PCR, and TCRdb kept only the in-frame ones, dropping some. The table has roughly 150,000 clones, around nine tenths seen once. This record comes from a study of T cell responses to AZD1222 COVID-19 vaccine. This receptor was taken from an adult in good health. The chain carries TRBV6-2 or TRBV6-3 and TRBJ1-4; D is unresolved. Sequencing used peripheral blood, obtained on day 0 of AZD1222 vaccination. In nucleotides, the CDR3 is TGTGCCAGCAGTTACTCACCGGGAAAGGCAACTAATGAAAAACTGTTTTTT. Protein product: CASSYSPGKATNEKLFF.